These T cell receptor beta chains were read from a single sample in a study of cytomegalovirus exposure and HLA in healthy donors. Assay used: immunoSEQ multiplex PCR; TCRdb lists only in-frame clones, some missing. The table shows approximately 40,000 clones, with around 82% occurring only once. Material for sequencing was PBMCs. These receptors all come from a woman under 30 in good health and CMV-seropositive. CDR3s include the opening cysteine and the closing phenylalanine or tryptophan. A D gene is named only where the DNA matches it firmly. Size values are once, few and many counts, or a class for expanded clones, and some rows have none.

D gene: TRBD2
J gene: TRBJ2-3
clone size: -
V gene: TRBV5-1
CDR3 protein: CASSTGLAGGGDTQYF
CDR3 DNA: TGCGCCAGCAGCACGGGACTAGCGGGAGGGGGAGATACGCAGTATTTT

D gene: -
J gene: TRBJ2-1
clone size: -
V gene: TRBV6-5
CDR3 protein: CASSQLGDEQFF
CDR3 DNA: TGTGCCAGCAGCCAACTAGGCGATGAGCAGTTCTTC

D gene: -
J gene: TRBJ2-2
clone size: once
V gene: TRBV4-2
CDR3 protein: CASSQDRGTTVSTGELFF
CDR3 DNA: TGTGCCAGCAGCCAAGATAGGGGGACGACAGTATCCACCGGGGAGCTGTTTTTT

D gene: TRBD1
J gene: TRBJ2-7
clone size: -
V gene: TRBV4-1
CDR3 protein: CASSQTGDEQYF
CDR3 DNA: TGCGCCAGCAGCCAAACAGGGGATGAGCAGTACTTC

D gene: TRBD2
J gene: TRBJ2-7
clone size: -
V gene: TRBV18
CDR3 protein: CASSPPSGGSISYEQYF
CDR3 DNA: TGTGCCAGCTCACCACCTAGCGGGGGCTCTATCTCCTACGAGCAGTACTTC

D gene: -
J gene: TRBJ2-1
clone size: -
V gene: TRBV5-4
CDR3 protein: CASSARENEQFF
CDR3 DNA: TGTGCCAGCAGCGCTCGGGAGAATGAGCAGTTCTTC

D gene: -
J gene: TRBJ1-5
clone size: -
V gene: TRBV28
CDR3 protein: CASSLPEYNQPQHF
CDR3 DNA: TGTGCCAGCAGTTTACCTGAGTACAATCAGCCCCAGCATTTT

D gene: TRBD2
J gene: TRBJ2-3
clone size: few
V gene: TRBV6-4
CDR3 protein: CASSVSGEVDTQYF
CDR3 DNA: TGTGCCAGCAGTGTTAGCGGGGAGGTAGATACGCAGTATTTT

D gene: TRBD1
J gene: TRBJ1-2
clone size: -
V gene: TRBV15
CDR3 protein: CATSREGGSGYGYTF
CDR3 DNA: TGTGCCACCAGCAGAGAAGGGGGCTCTGGCTATGGCTACACCTTC

D gene: TRBD1
J gene: TRBJ1-2
clone size: -
V gene: TRBV28
CDR3 protein: CASSVIGQGYTNYGYTF
CDR3 DNA: TGTGCCAGCAGCGTAATCGGACAGGGTTACACTAACTATGGCTACACCTTC

D gene: -
J gene: TRBJ1-1
clone size: -
V gene: TRBV7-2
CDR3 protein: CASSLQGLNTEAFF
CDR3 DNA: TGTGCCAGCAGCTTACAGGGCTTGAACACTGAAGCTTTCTTT

D gene: TRBD1
J gene: TRBJ2-7
clone size: once
V gene: TRBV15
CDR3 protein: CATSREGTAYEQYF
CDR3 DNA: TGTGCCACCAGCAGAGAAGGGACAGCCTACGAGCAGTACTTC

D gene: TRBD1
J gene: TRBJ2-1
clone size: few
V gene: TRBV7-6
CDR3 protein: CASSPRQGPNEQFF
CDR3 DNA: TGTGCCAGCAGCCCCCGACAGGGACCGAATGAGCAGTTCTTC

D gene: -
J gene: TRBJ1-1
clone size: -
V gene: TRBV25-1
CDR3 protein: CASSDRIEASMNTEAFF
CDR3 DNA: TGTGCCAGCAGTGACCGCATAGAGGCCTCCATGAACACTGAAGCTTTCTTT

D gene: TRBD2
J gene: TRBJ2-1
clone size: -
V gene: TRBV29-1
CDR3 protein: CSVGGGGGSYNEQFF
CDR3 DNA: TGCAGCGTTGGGGGTGGGGGGGGCTCCTACAATGAGCAGTTCTTC

D gene: TRBD1
J gene: TRBJ2-3
clone size: -
V gene: TRBV5-4
CDR3 protein: CASRTTGVPLHYTDTQYF
CDR3 DNA: TGTGCCAGCAGAACTACAGGGGTCCCTCTTCATTACACAGATACGCAGTATTTT

D gene: -
J gene: TRBJ2-7
clone size: few
V gene: TRBV6-6
CDR3 protein: CASSPLRTDYEQYF
CDR3 DNA: TGTGCCAGCAGCCCCTTGCGGACTGACTACGAGCAGTACTTC

D gene: TRBD2
J gene: TRBJ2-2
clone size: -
V gene: TRBV5-1
CDR3 protein: CASSGLLAGVGTGELFF
CDR3 DNA: TGCGCCAGCAGCGGATTACTAGCGGGAGTAGGTACCGGGGAGCTGTTTTTT

D gene: TRBD1
J gene: TRBJ2-7
clone size: few
V gene: TRBV6-6
CDR3 protein: CASTSRDRVYEQYF
CDR3 DNA: TGTGCCAGCACCTCTCGGGACAGGGTATACGAGCAGTACTTC

D gene: -
J gene: TRBJ2-7
clone size: -
V gene: TRBV11-2
CDR3 protein: CASSLEPPGLGSSYEQYF
CDR3 DNA: TGTGCCAGCAGCTTAGAGCCCCCCGGGTTGGGGAGCTCCTACGAGCAGTACTTC

D gene: TRBD1
J gene: TRBJ2-7
clone size: -
V gene: TRBV30
CDR3 protein: CAWSGGTEYEQYF
CDR3 DNA: TGTGCCTGGAGTGGGGGGACAGAGTACGAGCAGTACTTC

D gene: -
J gene: TRBJ1-3
clone size: -
V gene: TRBV7-9
CDR3 protein: CASSLAPRTSGNTIYF
CDR3 DNA: TGTGCCAGCAGCTTAGCCCCCAGAACCTCTGGAAACACCATATATTTT

D gene: -
J gene: TRBJ2-7
clone size: -
V gene: TRBV2
CDR3 protein: CASSTGSGGFYEQYF
CDR3 DNA: TGTGCCAGCAGTACGGGATCTGGCGGGTTTTACGAGCAGTACTTC

D gene: TRBD2
J gene: TRBJ2-7
clone size: -
V gene: TRBV6-6
CDR3 protein: CASCWGSGGYEQYF
CDR3 DNA: TGTGCCAGCTGCTGGGGTAGCGGGGGTTACGAGCAGTACTTC

D gene: TRBD1
J gene: TRBJ2-1
clone size: -
V gene: TRBV19
CDR3 protein: CASSTDGTGPYNEQFF
CDR3 DNA: TGTGCCAGTAGTACGGATGGGACAGGCCCCTACAATGAGCAGTTCTTC

D gene: TRBD1
J gene: TRBJ1-2
clone size: -
V gene: TRBV7-2
CDR3 protein: CASSAGQGLASYGYTF
CDR3 DNA: TGTGCCAGCAGCGCCGGACAGGGACTGGCTAGCTATGGCTACACCTTC

D gene: -
J gene: TRBJ2-5
clone size: once
V gene: TRBV7-2
CDR3 protein: CASSLWGEAQETQYF
CDR3 DNA: TGTGCCAGCAGCTTATGGGGAGAGGCCCAAGAGACCCAGTACTTC

D gene: -
J gene: TRBJ2-7
clone size: -
V gene: TRBV20-1
CDR3 protein: CSATPPGEQYF
CDR3 DNA: TGCAGTGCTACGCCCCCGGGCGAGCAGTACTTC

D gene: TRBD1
J gene: TRBJ2-3
clone size: -
V gene: TRBV9
CDR3 protein: CASSASPGQGTDTQYF
CDR3 DNA: TGTGCCAGCAGCGCTTCCCCGGGACAGGGAACAGATACGCAGTATTTT

D gene: TRBD2
J gene: TRBJ2-5
clone size: -
V gene: TRBV9
CDR3 protein: CASSVGNSGGLQETQYF
CDR3 DNA: TGTGCCAGCAGCGTAGGGAATAGCGGGGGCCTCCAAGAGACCCAGTACTTC

D gene: -
J gene: TRBJ2-7
clone size: -
V gene: TRBV27
CDR3 protein: CARLTLTRVEYEQYF
CDR3 DNA: TGTGCCAGGCTGACCCTAACCAGGGTTGAGTACGAGCAGTACTTC

D gene: TRBD1
J gene: TRBJ2-7
clone size: -
V gene: TRBV2
CDR3 protein: CASSGTGRGYEQYF
CDR3 DNA: TGTGCCAGCAGTGGGACAGGGAGAGGCTACGAGCAGTACTTC

D gene: -
J gene: TRBJ2-7
clone size: -
V gene: TRBV23-1
CDR3 protein: CASGLGARSYEQYF
CDR3 DNA: TGCGCCAGCGGCCTGGGGGCCAGAAGTTACGAGCAGTACTTC

D gene: TRBD2
J gene: TRBJ2-7
clone size: -
V gene: TRBV29-1
CDR3 protein: CSVEDTSASGPYEQYF
CDR3 DNA: TGCAGCGTTGAAGATACAAGCGCTAGCGGCCCCTACGAGCAGTACTTC

D gene: -
J gene: TRBJ2-7
clone size: -
V gene: TRBV5-1
CDR3 protein: CASSLDWRSSYEQYF
CDR3 DNA: TGCGCCAGCAGCTTGGATTGGCGGAGCTCCTACGAGCAGTACTTC

D gene: -
J gene: TRBJ1-3
clone size: once
V gene: TRBV6-5
CDR3 protein: CASSHLDSSGNTIYF
CDR3 DNA: TGTGCCAGCAGTCACCTAGACAGCTCTGGAAACACCATATATTTT

D gene: TRBD1
J gene: TRBJ1-1
clone size: -
V gene: TRBV19
CDR3 protein: CASAVGGLGTEAFF
CDR3 DNA: TGTGCCAGTGCAGTAGGGGGCCTCGGGACTGAAGCTTTCTTT

D gene: TRBD1
J gene: TRBJ2-7
clone size: -
V gene: TRBV5-6
CDR3 protein: CASSSTIDRGEYEQYF
CDR3 DNA: TGTGCCAGCAGCTCGACAATTGACAGGGGGGAGTACGAGCAGTACTTC

D gene: -
J gene: TRBJ2-5
clone size: -
V gene: TRBV7-9
CDR3 protein: CASSLLRSGETQYF
CDR3 DNA: TGTGCCAGCAGCTTACTCCGGAGTGGAGAGACCCAGTACTTC

D gene: -
J gene: TRBJ2-5
clone size: -
V gene: TRBV2
CDR3 protein: CASRVGSATGNF
CDR3 DNA: TGTGCCAGCAGGGTCGGCTCCGCCACCGGGAACTTC

D gene: TRBD1
J gene: TRBJ2-7
clone size: once
V gene: TRBV7-2
CDR3 protein: CASSPGTGADEQYF
CDR3 DNA: TGTGCCAGCAGCCCCGGGACAGGGGCTGACGAGCAGTACTTC

D gene: -
J gene: TRBJ1-5
clone size: -
V gene: TRBV27
CDR3 protein: CASSAGGPQHF
CDR3 DNA: TGTGCCAGCAGTGCCGGGGGGCCCCAGCATTTT

D gene: TRBD2
J gene: TRBJ2-7
clone size: once
V gene: TRBV11-2
CDR3 protein: CASSSQTLAGAPYEQYF
CDR3 DNA: TGTGCCAGCAGCTCTCAGACCCTAGCGGGGGCCCCCTACGAGCAGTACTTC

D gene: -
J gene: TRBJ2-7
clone size: -
V gene: TRBV28
CDR3 protein: CASSLSPSEQYF
CDR3 DNA: TGTGCCAGCAGTTTATCCCCCAGCGAGCAGTACTTC

D gene: TRBD1
J gene: TRBJ1-2
clone size: -
V gene: TRBV9
CDR3 protein: CASSYGLTGGINYGYTF
CDR3 DNA: TGTGCCAGCAGCTATGGGTTGACAGGGGGAATTAACTATGGCTACACCTTC

D gene: TRBD1
J gene: TRBJ2-7
clone size: -
V gene: TRBV15
CDR3 protein: CATSSMGQVNSYEQYF
CDR3 DNA: TGTGCCACCAGCAGCATGGGACAGGTAAACTCCTACGAGCAGTACTTC

D gene: TRBD2
J gene: TRBJ2-5
clone size: -
V gene: TRBV27
CDR3 protein: CASRGGGLETQYF
CDR3 DNA: TGTGCCAGCAGAGGCGGGGGGTTAGAGACCCAGTACTTC

D gene: TRBD1
J gene: TRBJ2-7
clone size: -
V gene: TRBV27
CDR3 protein: CASSPGTGVWEQYF
CDR3 DNA: TGTGCCAGCAGCCCCGGGACAGGGGTGTGGGAGCAGTACTTC

D gene: -
J gene: TRBJ2-2
clone size: few
V gene: TRBV2
CDR3 protein: CGGSLANTGELFF
CDR3 DNA: TGCGGAGGCAGTCTGGCGAACACCGGGGAGCTGTTTTTT

D gene: -
J gene: TRBJ1-4
clone size: once
V gene: TRBV10-3
CDR3 protein: CAISGDGGRGTNEKLFF
CDR3 DNA: TGTGCCATCAGTGGAGACGGTGGGCGTGGAACTAATGAAAAACTGTTTTTT

D gene: -
J gene: TRBJ1-1
clone size: -
V gene: TRBV18
CDR3 protein: CASSPRANPTEAFF
CDR3 DNA: TGTGCCAGCTCACCACGCGCTAACCCAACTGAAGCTTTCTTT

D gene: -
J gene: TRBJ1-6
clone size: -
V gene: TRBV6-5
CDR3 protein: CASSYGRYNSPLHF
CDR3 DNA: TGTGCCAGCAGTTACGGCAGATATAATTCACCCCTCCACTTT

D gene: -
J gene: TRBJ2-3
clone size: -
V gene: TRBV20-1
CDR3 protein: CSARDRDTQYF
CDR3 DNA: TGCAGTGCTAGAGATCGGGATACGCAGTATTTT

D gene: -
J gene: TRBJ2-7
clone size: -
V gene: TRBV13
CDR3 protein: CASSPLGRAYEQYF
CDR3 DNA: TGTGCCAGCAGCCCCCTCGGTAGAGCCTACGAGCAGTACTTC

D gene: -
J gene: TRBJ2-7
clone size: -
V gene: TRBV25-1
CDR3 protein: CASSMRTSEQYF
CDR3 DNA: TGTGCCAGCAGCATGCGGACTTCCGAGCAGTACTTC

D gene: TRBD1
J gene: TRBJ2-5
clone size: few
V gene: TRBV9
CDR3 protein: CASSVGDRGQETQYF
CDR3 DNA: TGTGCCAGCAGCGTAGGGGACAGGGGCCAAGAGACCCAGTACTTC